The 17 T cell receptor beta chains in this list originate from one sample, sequenced in a study of identical twins' blood T cells. One entry per CDR3 protein results from TCRdb running MiXCR on the 5' RACE reads. The data show a few hundred thousand distinct CDR3 sequences, with 28% seen just once and about 6% held by the top ten. What was sequenced was PBMCs. The receptors shown here come from a woman aged 18 to 55 in good health.

The rearrangement links TRBV29-1 to TRBJ1-2, with 7 positions matching TRBD1. This CDR3 is 12 amino acids long. Germline trimming cut 6 bases from V and 8 bases from J; bases unmatched to any gene: 9. Per the germline V gene, CDR1 is SQVTM and CDR2 is ANQGSEA. CDR3 coding DNA: TGCAGCGTAACAGGGGCCTCTATGGGCTACACCTTC. Translating gives CSVTGASMGYTF.

This clonotype was seen more than once but under ten times. This chain connects TRBV4-3 to TRBJ2-7; D might be TRBD1 (5 bases). Germline V lookup: CDR1 LGHNA, CDR2 YSLEER. V dropped 0 bases and J dropped 3 bases, with 12 bases sitting between them. This CDR3 is 15 amino acids long. The CDR3 bases are TGCGCCAGCAGCCAAGAGCAGGACACCCGCTACGAGCAGTACTTC. This sequence encodes CASSQEQDTRYEQYF.

This clonotype was counted only a few times. The gene calls are TRBV3-1 and TRBJ1-2; 8 bases are shared with TRBD1. The germline CDR1 and CDR2 sequences are LGHDT and YNNKEL (reference sequence). The CDR3 is made up of 13 amino acids. Trimming removed 6 bases from V and 7 bases from J; junction bases left unmatched: 7. The CDR3 coding sequence is TGTGCCAGCAGTATCCAGGGGGCTCGTGGCTACACCTTC. Translating gives CASSIQGARGYTF.

The table lists this clonotype with a few counts. The chain links TRBV10-3 to TRBJ1-1; D unclear. The CDR3 covers 12 residues. In germline, CDR1 is ENHRY, CDR2 SYGVKD. Trimming left V 10 bases short and J 8 bases short, with 17 bases between. DNA for the CDR3: TGTGCCACGGAGGCGGGAACCGGGGAAGCTTTCTTT. Translation: CATEAGTGEAFF.

The chain is built from TRBV6-1 and TRBJ2-7, with D possibly being TRBD1 (6 bases). Germline CDR1 is MNHNS and CDR2 is SASEGT. Deletions cut 4 bases from V and 2 bases from J, with 9 bases between. The length of the CDR3 is 13 residues. The CDR3 is CASSVDRTYEQYF. DNA for the CDR3: TGTGCCAGCAGTGTGGACAGAACCTACGAGCAGTACTTC.

The chain uses TRBV7-2 and TRBJ1-1; D gene uncertain. Germline V gene lookup returns CDR1 SGHTA and CDR2 FQGNSA. Trimming stripped 5 bases from V and 4 bases from J, with 11 bases between. This CDR3 is built from 13 residues. CDR3 amino acids: CASSPRGPTEAFF. The CDR3 DNA sequence: TGTGCCAGCAGCCCACGAGGGCCCACTGAAGCTTTCTTT.

V is TRBV20-1 and J is TRBJ1-1; perhaps TRBD1 as D (5 bases). Germline-derived CDR1 and CDR2 are DFQATT and SNEGSKA (reference sequence). The CDR3 spans 13 residues. The CDR3 here is CNAQGPVSTEAFF. CDR3 coding DNA: TGCAACGCCCAGGGACCGGTAAGCACTGAAGCTTTCTTT.

CDR3 in DNA: TGTGCCAGCAGCACAGGACAGGGCCCAAATGAAAAACTGTTTTTT. Protein sequence: CASSTGQGPNEKLFF. The V call is TRBV7-9, the J call TRBJ1-4, with TRBD1 identical over 8 bases. V gave up 5 bases and J gave up 5 bases; unmatched junction bases: 7. Germline loops: CDR1 SEHNR, CDR2 FQNEAQ (reference sequence). This CDR3 is 15 amino acids long.

The chain joins TRBV19 to TRBJ2-2; the D gene is possibly TRBD1 (5 bases). V was cut by 8 bases and J by 6 bases, with 19 bases left in between. Germline-derived CDR1 and CDR2 are LNHDA and SQIVND (reference sequence). This CDR3 has 15 amino acids. The CDR3 sequence: CASADRHVGSGELFF. CDR3 sequence (DNA): TGTGCCAGTGCTGACAGACACGTGGGGTCCGGGGAGCTGTTTTTT.

This clonotype has only a few counts. The rearrangement links TRBV3-1 to TRBJ2-2; no clear D. This CDR3 has 13 amino acids. Per the germline V gene, CDR1 is LGHDT and CDR2 is YNNKEL (reference sequence). V lost 6 bases and J 6 bases, leaving 11 bases between the germline ends. CDR3 sequence: CASRNSRPGELFF. CDR3 nucleotide sequence: TGTGCCAGCAGGAACTCGAGGCCCGGGGAGCTGTTTTTT.

V and J are TRBV7-2 and TRBJ1-1; 11 bases match TRBD1. The CDR3 extends over 15 amino acids. J lost 3 bases, V lost 7 bases, and 7 bases had no gene match. Germline CDR1 is SGHTA and CDR2 is FQGNSA. The DNA for the CDR3 is TGTGCCAGCACCCTGGACAGGGGGCCGCACACTGAAGCTTTCTTT. It codes for CASTLDRGPHTEAFF.

A few counts support this clonotype. The rearrangement uses TRBV20-1 and TRBJ2-1, with 7 positions matching TRBD2. The germline V gene has CDR1 DFQATT and CDR2 SNEGSKA (reference sequence). The CDR3 totals 14 residues. J was trimmed by 3 bases and V by 2 bases; bases with no gene match: 4. This CDR3 is CSARRASGYNEQFF. CDR3 DNA sequence: TGCAGTGCTAGAAGGGCTAGCGGCTACAATGAGCAGTTCTTC.

V gene TRBV13 combines with J gene TRBJ1-5; D remains unclear. The CDR3 sequence is 14 residues long. CDR1 PRHDT and CDR2 FYEKMQ come from the germline V gene (reference sequence). Trimming shortened V by 6 bases and J by 4 bases, and 13 bases separated the two germline ends. This CDR3 is CASSRGVGNQPQHF. CDR3 sequence (DNA): TGTGCCAGCAGTCGGGGTGTGGGAAATCAGCCCCAGCATTTT. Complete variable domain (other parts from reference TRBV13 and TRBJ1-5): AAGVIQSPRHLIKEKRETATLKCYPIPRHDTVYWYQQGPGQDPQFLISFYEKMQSDKGSIPDRFSAQQFSDYHSELNMSSLELGDSALYFCASSRGVGNQPQHFGDGTRLSIL.

This clonotype was counted only a few times. V and J are TRBV19 and TRBJ1-1, with D maybe TRBD1 (6 bases). The CDR3 sequence is 15 residues long. Trimming left V 2 bases short and J 1 base short, with 11 bases between. The germline V gene encodes CDR1 LNHDA and CDR2 SQIVND (reference sequence). As DNA, the CDR3 is TGTGCCAGTAGTATAACGGGCAGGGGGAACACTGAAGCTTTCTTT. This encodes CASSITGRGNTEAFF. The variable domain in full, completed from reference TRBV19 and TRBJ1-1, reads DGGITQSPKYLFRKEGQNVTLSCEQNLNHDAMYWYRQDPGQGLRLIYYSQIVNDFQKGDIAEGYSVSREKKESFPLTVTSAQKNPTAFYLCASSITGRGNTEAFFGQGTRLTVV.

The rearrangement joins TRBV20-1 to TRBJ1-2; 7 positions agree with TRBD1. V lost 5 bases to trimming and J lost 6 bases; unmatched junction nucleotides: 9. The CDR3 is made up of 13 amino acids. Germline V gene sequence: CDR1 DFQATT, CDR2 SNEGSKA (reference sequence). The chain's CDR3 is CSADRTGVDGYTF. The CDR3 DNA is TGCAGTGCTGACCGTACAGGGGTAGATGGCTACACCTTC.

This chain links TRBV10-3 with TRBJ1-2; 9 positions match TRBD1. In germline, CDR1 is ENHRY, CDR2 SYGVKD. V lost 8 bases, J lost 5 bases, and 6 bases stayed unmatched. The CDR3 totals 13 residues. CDR3 in DNA: TGTGCCATCCTTGAGGACAGGGGTTATGGCTACACCTTC. Translated, it gives CAILEDRGYGYTF.

This sequence joins TRBV7-8 and TRBJ1-6; D unclear. CDR1 is SGHVS and CDR2 is FQNEAQ in the germline V gene. V lost 0 bases and J 8 bases, leaving 14 bases between the germline ends. CDR3 size: 16 residues. The CDR3, as DNA: TGTGCCAGCAGCTTAGCGCGAATTCCGCTTTATTCACCCCTCCACTTT. The encoded protein is CASSLARIPLYSPLHF.